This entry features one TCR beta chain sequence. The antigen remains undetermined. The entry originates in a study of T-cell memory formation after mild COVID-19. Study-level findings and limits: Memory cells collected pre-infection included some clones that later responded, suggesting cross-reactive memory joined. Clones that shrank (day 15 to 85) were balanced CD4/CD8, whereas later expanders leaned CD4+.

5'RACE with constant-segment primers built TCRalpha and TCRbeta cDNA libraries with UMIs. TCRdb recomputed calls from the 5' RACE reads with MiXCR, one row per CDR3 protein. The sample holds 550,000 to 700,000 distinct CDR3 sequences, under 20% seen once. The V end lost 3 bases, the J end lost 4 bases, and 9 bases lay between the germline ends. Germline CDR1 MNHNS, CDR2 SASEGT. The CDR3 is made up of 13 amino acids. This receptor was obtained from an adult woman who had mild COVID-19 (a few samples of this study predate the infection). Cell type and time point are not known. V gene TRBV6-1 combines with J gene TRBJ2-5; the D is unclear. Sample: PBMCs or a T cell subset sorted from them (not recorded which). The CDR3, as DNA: TGTGCCAGCAGTGAGGTTGGTGGAGAGACCCAGTACTTC. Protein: CASSEVGGETQYF.